Shown below are 15 T cell receptor beta chains from a single sample sequenced in a study of beta chain features in type 1 diabetes. Study outcomes and limitations: Across all four CD4+ subsets, people with type 1 diabetes showed modestly shorter TCRB CDR3s.

Their antigens remain unidentified. Expressed TCRB transcripts were sequenced because the isolated RNA had all been reverse transcribed beforehand. Sequenced by immunoSEQ multiplex PCR; TCRdb stores in-frame clones only, minus some. The sample includes around 710,000 clones, roughly 12% of them seen just once. Sequenced input: naive CD4+ T cells from blood. The receptors shown here come from a man under 40 with type 1 diabetes.

The chain combines TRBV7-2 with TRBJ1-4, with a tentative D call TRBD1 (6 bases). Germline V gene data show CDR1 as SGHTA and CDR2 as FQGNSA. The germline V and J ends were trimmed by 3 bases and 7 bases, with 21 bases remaining between them. The CDR3 consists of 17 residues. In DNA, the CDR3 is TGTGCCAGCAGCTTGGCGGCAGGCTGGGGGCAAACTGAAAAACTGTTTTTT. Translating it yields CASSLAAGWGQTEKLFF.

This clone was seen a few times. The V gene is TRBV29-1, the J gene TRBJ2-1, with 11 bases fitting TRBD1. V lost 6 bases to trimming and J lost 5 bases; unmatched junction nucleotides: 9. The CDR3 runs to 15 residues. CDR1 is SQVTM and CDR2 is ANQGSEA in the germline V gene. DNA for the CDR3: TGCAGCGTCGGCTCCGGGACAGGGGGTCACAATGAGCAGTTCTTC. This codes for CSVGSGTGGHNEQFF.

The chain links TRBV5-1 to TRBJ2-2, with a tentative D call TRBD1 (7 bases). Germline V gene lookup returns CDR1 SGHRS and CDR2 YFSETQ. CDR3 length: 15 amino acids. V was cut by 4 bases and J by 6 bases, with 16 bases left in between. The CDR3 coding sequence is TGCGCCAGCAGCCGCACTGACAGGGAGGCCGGGGAGCTGTTTTTT. Protein: CASSRTDREAGELFF.

This clone appeared a few times. The rearrangement joins TRBV29-1 to TRBJ1-2; D not certain. The V gene lost 6 bases and the J gene lost 5 bases, with 10 bases spanning the gap. Germline CDR1 and CDR2: SQVTM and ANQGSEA. This CDR3 has 11 amino acids. CDR3 in DNA: TGCAGCGTCCACGAAGGGTATGGCTACACCTTC. It yields the protein CSVHEGYGYTF.

The rearrangement links TRBV10-3 to TRBJ2-4, with 12 positions matching TRBD2. Trimming cost V 5 bases and J 3 bases; bases outside gene matches: 2. Germline CDR1 is ENHRY and CDR2 is SYGVKD. The CDR3 is 15 amino acids. CDR3 in DNA: TGTGCCATCAGTCCGGGACTAGCGGGCAAAAACATTCAGTACTTC. Its translation: CAISPGLAGKNIQYF.

The genes are TRBV10-3 and TRBJ2-5; 12 bases align to TRBD2. V was clipped by 5 bases and J by 4 bases; unmatched bases: 5. CDR1 is ENHRY, CDR2 SYGVKD, per germline. The CDR3 covers 15 residues. The CDR3, as DNA: TGTGCCATCAGTTCTATGACTAGCGGGGGAGAGACCCAGTACTTC. The encoded protein is CAISSMTSGGETQYF.

The chain links TRBV4-3 to TRBJ2-1; D is unresolved. This CDR3 region has 15 residues. V was pared by 1 base and J by 2 bases, with 9 bases between. Germline lookup yields CDR1 LGHNA and CDR2 YSLEER. CDR3 DNA: TGCGCCAGCAGCCAAGCACCTGGGCCCTACAATGAGCAGTTCTTC. It is translated as CASSQAPGPYNEQFF.

This chain links TRBV18 with TRBJ1-2; D is uncertain. The germline CDR1 and CDR2 sequences are KGHSH and LQKENI. CDR3 length equals 12 residues. The V and J ends lost 6 bases and 6 bases respectively, with 11 bases between them. The CDR3 protein is CASSPREDGYTF. CDR3 DNA sequence: TGTGCCAGCTCCCCCCGGGAGGATGGCTACACCTTC.

This chain links TRBV5-5 with TRBJ2-6; 9 bases line up with TRBD1. Germline V gene sequence: CDR1 SGHKS, CDR2 YYEKEE (reference sequence). Losses at the gene ends were 3 bases for V and 4 bases for J; bases not matched to a gene: 2. This CDR3 has 15 residues. CDR3 protein: CASSSGQGGANVLTF. The CDR3, as DNA: TGTGCCAGCAGCTCGGGACAGGGAGGGGCCAACGTCCTGACTTTC.

This clone was recorded a few times. The chain links TRBV19 to TRBJ1-6; 7 positions match TRBD1. The V segment lost 3 bases and the J segment 7 bases; nucleotides outside the gene matches: 6. The CDR3 has 15 residues. Looked up from germline, CDR1 is LNHDA and CDR2 is SQIVND (reference sequence). CDR3 in amino acids: CASSMADRANSPLHF. Written as DNA, the CDR3 is TGTGCCAGTAGTATGGCTGACAGGGCGAATTCACCCCTCCACTTT.

In this sample, this clone turned up a few times. The chain joins TRBV4-3 to TRBJ2-2; D is unresolved. The CDR3 length is 15 residues. CDR1 and CDR2 (germline): LGHNA, YSLEER. The ends were cut back, 0 bases at V and 8 bases at J, with 13 bases in the middle. CDR3 region: CASSQDTAGLGELFF. CDR3 nucleotide sequence: TGCGCCAGCAGCCAAGATACCGCTGGCCTAGGGGAGCTGTTTTTT.

This chain uses TRBV11-2 with TRBJ2-1; a weak D match, TRBD1 (5 bases). Deletions cut 1 base from V and 1 base from J, with 11 bases between. Germline loops: CDR1 SGHAT, CDR2 FQNNGV. The CDR3 has 16 amino acids. CDR3 amino acids: CASSLGGTPSYNEQFF. The CDR3 region has the DNA TGTGCCAGCAGCTTAGGGGGCACCCCTTCCTACAATGAGCAGTTCTTC.

In its sample, this clone was seen a few times. This chain connects TRBV18 to TRBJ2-1, with 14 nucleotides matching TRBD2. The germline CDR1 and CDR2 sequences are KGHSH and LQKENI. The CDR3 contains 16 residues. J was trimmed by 10 bases and V by 3 bases; bases with no gene match: 8. The CDR3 protein is CASSPPGLAGVWEQFF. The CDR3 DNA is TGTGCCAGCTCACCTCCGGGACTAGCGGGGGTGTGGGAGCAGTTCTTC.

This clone showed up just a few times. The chain has TRBV28 and TRBJ1-2; unclear D gene. The CDR3 consists of 13 residues. Germline V gene data show CDR1 as MDHEN and CDR2 as SYDVKM. Trimming stripped 10 bases from V and 6 bases from J, with 18 bases between. The CDR3 coding sequence is TGTGCCACCCCTAGCGGGGAGGAGGATGGCTACACCTTC. Protein product: CATPSGEEDGYTF.

This clone has more than one count but fewer than ten. The chain carries TRBV9 and TRBJ2-3, with D possibly being TRBD1 (5 bases). This CDR3 contains 16 residues. The V end lost 4 bases, the J end lost 0 bases, and 15 bases lay between the germline ends. CDR1 is SGDLS, CDR2 YYNGEE, per germline. The chain's CDR3 is CASSPIGDRSTDTQYF. The CDR3 region has the DNA TGTGCCAGCAGCCCCATAGGCGACAGAAGCACAGATACGCAGTATTTT.